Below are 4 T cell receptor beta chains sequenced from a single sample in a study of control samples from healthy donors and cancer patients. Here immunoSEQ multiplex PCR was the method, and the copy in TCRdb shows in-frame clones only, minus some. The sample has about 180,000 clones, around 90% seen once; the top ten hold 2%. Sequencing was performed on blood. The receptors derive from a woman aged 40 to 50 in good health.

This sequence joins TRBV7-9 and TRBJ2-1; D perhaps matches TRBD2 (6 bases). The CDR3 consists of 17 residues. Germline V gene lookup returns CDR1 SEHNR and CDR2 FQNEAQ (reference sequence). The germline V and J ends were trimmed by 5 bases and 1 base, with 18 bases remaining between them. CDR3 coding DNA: TGTGCCAGCAGCCCAAGTTTTTCGGGGGTGTCCTACAATGAGCAGTTCTTC. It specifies CASSPSFSGVSYNEQFF.

CDR3 region: CASSPLLGGREQYF. CDR3 nucleotides: TGTGCCAGCAGCCCACTCCTAGGGGGGCGGGAGCAGTACTTC. The chain carries TRBV9 and TRBJ2-7; D possibly uses TRBD1 or TRBD2 (6 bases each). There are 14 residues in the CDR3. Germline CDR1 is SGDLS and CDR2 is YYNGEE. V was clipped by 4 bases and J by 7 bases, with 18 bases between them. The full variable domain, its missing parts supplied by reference TRBV9 and TRBJ2-7, is DSGVTQTPKHLITATGQRVTLRCSPRSGDLSVYWYQQSLDQGLQFLIQYYNGEERAKGNILERFSAQQFPDLHSELNLSSLELGDSALYFCASSPLLGGREQYFGPGTRLTVT.

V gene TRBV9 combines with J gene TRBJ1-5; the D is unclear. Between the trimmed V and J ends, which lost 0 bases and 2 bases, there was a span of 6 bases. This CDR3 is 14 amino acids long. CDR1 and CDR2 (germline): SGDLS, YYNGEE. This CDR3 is CASSVDLGNQPQHF. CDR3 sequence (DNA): TGTGCCAGCAGCGTAGATTTGGGCAATCAGCCCCAGCATTTT.

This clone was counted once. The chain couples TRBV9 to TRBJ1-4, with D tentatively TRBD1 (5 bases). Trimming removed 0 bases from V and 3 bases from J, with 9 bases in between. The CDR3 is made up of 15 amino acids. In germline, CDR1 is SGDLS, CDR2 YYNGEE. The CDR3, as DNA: TGTGCCAGCAGCGTAGCCCCAGGGTCTAATGAAAAACTGTTTTTT. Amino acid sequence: CASSVAPGSNEKLFF.